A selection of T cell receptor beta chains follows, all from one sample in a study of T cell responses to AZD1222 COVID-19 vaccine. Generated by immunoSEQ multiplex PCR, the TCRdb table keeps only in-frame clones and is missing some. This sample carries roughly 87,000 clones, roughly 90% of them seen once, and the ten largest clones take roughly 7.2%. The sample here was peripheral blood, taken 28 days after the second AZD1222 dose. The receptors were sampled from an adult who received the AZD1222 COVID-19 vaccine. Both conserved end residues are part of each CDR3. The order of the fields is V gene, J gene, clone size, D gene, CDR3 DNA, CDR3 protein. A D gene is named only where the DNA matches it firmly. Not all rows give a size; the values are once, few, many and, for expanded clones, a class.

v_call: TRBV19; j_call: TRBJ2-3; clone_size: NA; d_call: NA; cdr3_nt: TGTGCCAGTAGTCCGACTGACAGTGTCGGTGATACGCAGTATTTT; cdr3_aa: CASSPTDSVGDTQYF
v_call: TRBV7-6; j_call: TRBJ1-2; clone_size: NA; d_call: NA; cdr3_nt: TGTGCCAGCAGCTTAGAGGACGGGAACTATGGCTACACCTTC; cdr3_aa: CASSLEDGNYGYTF
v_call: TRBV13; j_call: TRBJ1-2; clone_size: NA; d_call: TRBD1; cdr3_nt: TGTGCCAGCAGCCGGGGGACAGGGGATAACTATGGCTACACCTTC; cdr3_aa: CASSRGTGDNYGYTF
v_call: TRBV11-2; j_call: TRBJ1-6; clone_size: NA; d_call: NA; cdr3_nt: TGTGCCAGCAGCTTAGAAATTACAGGGTATTCACCCCTCCACTTT; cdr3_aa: CASSLEITGYSPLHF
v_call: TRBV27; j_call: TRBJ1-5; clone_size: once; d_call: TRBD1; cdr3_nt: TGTGCCAGCAGTTCACAGGGGAACAATCAGCCCCAGCATTTT; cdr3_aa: CASSSQGNNQPQHF
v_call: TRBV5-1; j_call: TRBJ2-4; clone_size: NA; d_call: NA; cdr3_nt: TGCGCCAGCAGCCTTGTTCCGAACGGGGTATTGGGAAACATTCAGTACTTC; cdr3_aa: CASSLVPNGVLGNIQYF
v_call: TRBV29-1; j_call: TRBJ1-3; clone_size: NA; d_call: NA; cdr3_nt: TGCAGCGTGTCCGGGAAGCTCTCTGGAAACACCATATATTTT; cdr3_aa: CSVSGKLSGNTIYF
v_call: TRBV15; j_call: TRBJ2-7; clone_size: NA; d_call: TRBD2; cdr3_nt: TGTGCCACCAGCATCCGCCGGGCGGGAGTCTACGAGCAGTACTTC; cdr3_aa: CATSIRRAGVYEQYF
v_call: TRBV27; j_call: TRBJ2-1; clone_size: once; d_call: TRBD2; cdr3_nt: TGTGCCAGCAGTCCTTACGGACTAGCGGGGTACAATGAGCAGTTCTTC; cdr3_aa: CASSPYGLAGYNEQFF
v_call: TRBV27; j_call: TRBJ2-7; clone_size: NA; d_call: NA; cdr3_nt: TGTGCCAGCAGATCCCCCCCAGGATACGAGCAGTACTTC; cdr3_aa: CASRSPPGYEQYF
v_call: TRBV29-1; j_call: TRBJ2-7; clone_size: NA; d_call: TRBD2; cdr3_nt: TGCAGCGTTGAGGTAGGGCGGGAGAGCTCCTACGAGCAGTACTTC; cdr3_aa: CSVEVGRESSYEQYF
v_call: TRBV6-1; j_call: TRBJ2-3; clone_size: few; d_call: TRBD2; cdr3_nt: TGTGCCAGCAGTGAACTAGCGGGAGGGCCAGATACGCAGTATTTT; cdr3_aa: CASSELAGGPDTQYF
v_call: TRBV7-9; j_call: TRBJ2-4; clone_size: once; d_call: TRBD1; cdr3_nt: TGTGCCAGCAGCCCGGACAGGGATAACATTCAGTACTTC; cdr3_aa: CASSPDRDNIQYF
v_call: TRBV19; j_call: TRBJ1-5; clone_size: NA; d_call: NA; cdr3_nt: TGTGCCAGTAGTTCCGACAAGGGGTATAGCAATCAGCCCCAGCATTTT; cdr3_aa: CASSSDKGYSNQPQHF
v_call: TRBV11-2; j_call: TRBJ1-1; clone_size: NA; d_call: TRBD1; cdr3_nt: TGTGCCAGCAGCTATAACAGGGGCGGCACTGAAGCTTTCTTT; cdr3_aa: CASSYNRGGTEAFF
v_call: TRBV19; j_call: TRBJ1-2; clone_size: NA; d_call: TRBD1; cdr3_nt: TGTGCCAGTAGTATGGGACAGCTTGGCTACACCTTC; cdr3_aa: CASSMGQLGYTF
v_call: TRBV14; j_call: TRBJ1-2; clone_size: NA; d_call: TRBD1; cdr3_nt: TGTGCCAGCAGCAAAGACAGGGGATATGGCTACACCTTC; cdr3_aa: CASSKDRGYGYTF
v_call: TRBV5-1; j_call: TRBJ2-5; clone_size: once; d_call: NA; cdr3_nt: TGCGCCAGCAGCTTACACGACGGGGAGACCCAGTACTTC; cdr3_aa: CASSLHDGETQYF
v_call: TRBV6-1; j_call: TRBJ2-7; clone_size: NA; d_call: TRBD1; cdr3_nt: TGTGCCAGCAGTCGGGACAGGGGGTACGAGCAGTACTTC; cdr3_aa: CASSRDRGYEQYF
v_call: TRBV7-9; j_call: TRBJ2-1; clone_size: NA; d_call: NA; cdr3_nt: TGTGCCAGCAGCTTGGGCCGCCTTTTAACAGTTTCCTACAATGAGCAGTTCTTC; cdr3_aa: CASSLGRLLTVSYNEQFF
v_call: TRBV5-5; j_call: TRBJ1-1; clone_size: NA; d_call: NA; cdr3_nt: TGTGCCAGCAGCTTGATTGTACGGACTGAAGCTTTCTTT; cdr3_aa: CASSLIVRTEAFF
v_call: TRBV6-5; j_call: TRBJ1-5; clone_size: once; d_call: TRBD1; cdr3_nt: TGTGCCAGCAATAGAGCCGGGACAGGCAATCAGCCCCAGCATTTT; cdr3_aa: CASNRAGTGNQPQHF
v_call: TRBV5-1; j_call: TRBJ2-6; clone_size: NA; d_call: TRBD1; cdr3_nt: TGCGCCAGCAGCGTAGACAGGGTGGGCTCTGGGGCCAACGTCCTGACTTTC; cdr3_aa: CASSVDRVGSGANVLTF
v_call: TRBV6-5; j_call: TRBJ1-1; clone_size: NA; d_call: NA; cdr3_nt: TGTGCCAGCAGTTATTCTTGGCAGGGTAACACTGAAGCTTTCTTT; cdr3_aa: CASSYSWQGNTEAFF
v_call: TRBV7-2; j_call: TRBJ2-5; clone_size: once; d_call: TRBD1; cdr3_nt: TGTGCCAGCAGCTTACTCCCCAGGGGGATACAAGAGACCCAGTACTTC; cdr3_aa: CASSLLPRGIQETQYF
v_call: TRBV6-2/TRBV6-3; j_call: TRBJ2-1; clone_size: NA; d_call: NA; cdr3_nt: TGTGCCAGCAGCTACTCCCCAACAGAACTGAACTACAATGAGCAGTTCTTC; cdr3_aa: CASSYSPTELNYNEQFF
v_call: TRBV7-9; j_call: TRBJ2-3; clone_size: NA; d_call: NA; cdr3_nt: TGTGCCAGCCGCGGGGAGTACACAGATACGCAGTATTTT; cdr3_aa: CASRGEYTDTQYF
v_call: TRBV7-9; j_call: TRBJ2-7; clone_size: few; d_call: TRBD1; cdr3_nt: TGTGCCAGCAGCCTACCACTGACAGGGTTCTCCTACGAGCAGTACTTC; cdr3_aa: CASSLPLTGFSYEQYF
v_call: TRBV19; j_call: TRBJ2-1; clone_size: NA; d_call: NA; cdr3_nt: TGTGCCAGTAGTGTAACCCGGAGCTCCTACAATGAGCAGTTCTTC; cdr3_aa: CASSVTRSSYNEQFF
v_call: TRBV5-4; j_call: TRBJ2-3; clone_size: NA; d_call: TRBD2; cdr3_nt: TGTGCCAGCAGCACCGGGACTACCGACACAGATACGCAGTATTTT; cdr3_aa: CASSTGTTDTDTQYF
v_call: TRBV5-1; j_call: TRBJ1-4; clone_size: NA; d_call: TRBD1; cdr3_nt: TGCGCCAGCAGCGGTGGGACAGAGGGTGAAAAACTGTTTTTT; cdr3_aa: CASSGGTEGEKLFF
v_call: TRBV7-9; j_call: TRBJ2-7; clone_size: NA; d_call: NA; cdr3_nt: TGTGCCAGCAGCCGGGGGCAGGGAGCCCACGAGCAGTACTTC; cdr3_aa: CASSRGQGAHEQYF
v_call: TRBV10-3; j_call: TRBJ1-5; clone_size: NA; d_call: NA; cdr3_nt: TGTGCCATCAGTGAACAGTATAGCAATCAGCCCCAGCATTTT; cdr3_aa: CAISEQYSNQPQHF
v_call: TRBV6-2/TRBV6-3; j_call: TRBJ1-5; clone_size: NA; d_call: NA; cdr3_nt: TGTGCCAGCAGTTACTCTGGGAGGGGCAATCAGCCCCAGCATTTT; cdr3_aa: CASSYSGRGNQPQHF
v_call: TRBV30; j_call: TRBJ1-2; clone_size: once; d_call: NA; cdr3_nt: TGTGCCTGGAGTCCCCTTGCCGGGAAGGGCTACACCTTC; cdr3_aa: CAWSPLAGKGYTF
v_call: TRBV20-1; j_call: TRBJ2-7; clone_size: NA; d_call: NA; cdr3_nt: TGCAGTGCTAGGGCCAGTGGCGAGCAGTACTTC; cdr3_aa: CSARASGEQYF
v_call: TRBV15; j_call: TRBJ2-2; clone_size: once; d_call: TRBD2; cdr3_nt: TGTGCCACCAGCAGAGATAGTTCCAGCGGGAGAGCCGGGTCCGGGGAGCTGTTTTTT; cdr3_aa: CATSRDSSSGRAGSGELFF
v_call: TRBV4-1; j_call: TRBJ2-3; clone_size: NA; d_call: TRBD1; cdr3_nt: TGCGCCAGCAGCCAAGAACAGGGGTCAGATACGCAGTATTTT; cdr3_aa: CASSQEQGSDTQYF